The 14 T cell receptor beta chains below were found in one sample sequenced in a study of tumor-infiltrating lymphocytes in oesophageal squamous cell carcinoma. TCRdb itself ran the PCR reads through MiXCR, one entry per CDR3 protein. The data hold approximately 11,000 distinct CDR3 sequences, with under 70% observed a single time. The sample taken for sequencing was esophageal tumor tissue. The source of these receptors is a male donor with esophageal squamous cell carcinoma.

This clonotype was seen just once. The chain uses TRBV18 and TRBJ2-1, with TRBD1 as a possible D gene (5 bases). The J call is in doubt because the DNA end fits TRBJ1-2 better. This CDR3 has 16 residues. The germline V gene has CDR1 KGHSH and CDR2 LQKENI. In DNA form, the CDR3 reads TGTGCCAGCTCATCTGACTTCCTGGGGGCTAACTATGGCTACACCTTC. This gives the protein CASSSDFLGANYGYTF.

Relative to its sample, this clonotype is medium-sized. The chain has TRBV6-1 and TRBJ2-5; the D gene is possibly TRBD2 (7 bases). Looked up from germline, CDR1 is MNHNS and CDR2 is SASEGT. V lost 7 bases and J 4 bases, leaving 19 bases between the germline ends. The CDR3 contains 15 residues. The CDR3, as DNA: TGTGCCAGCACCAGAGGGGGAGGGCTCGGAGAGACCCAGTACTTC. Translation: CASTRGGGLGETQYF.

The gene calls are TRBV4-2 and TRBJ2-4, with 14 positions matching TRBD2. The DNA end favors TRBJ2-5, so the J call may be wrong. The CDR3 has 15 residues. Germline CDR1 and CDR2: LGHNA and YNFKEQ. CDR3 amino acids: CASSQRLAGGQTQYF. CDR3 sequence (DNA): TGTGCCAGCAGCCAGCGACTAGCGGGAGGGCAGACCCAGTACTTC.

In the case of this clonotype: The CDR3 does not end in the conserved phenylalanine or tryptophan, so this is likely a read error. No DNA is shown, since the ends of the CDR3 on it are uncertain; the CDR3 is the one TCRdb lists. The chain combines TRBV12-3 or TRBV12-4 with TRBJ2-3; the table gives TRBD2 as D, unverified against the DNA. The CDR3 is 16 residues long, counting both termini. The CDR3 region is CASSSLESSYEQYFGP.

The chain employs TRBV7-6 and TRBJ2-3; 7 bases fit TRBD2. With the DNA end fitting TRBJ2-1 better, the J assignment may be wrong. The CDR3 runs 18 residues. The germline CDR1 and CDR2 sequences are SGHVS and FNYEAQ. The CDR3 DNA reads TGTGCCAGCAGCTTATCTGCCCCACCGGGACTAAGGTACAATGAGCAGTTCTTC. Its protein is CASSLSAPPGLRYNEQFF.

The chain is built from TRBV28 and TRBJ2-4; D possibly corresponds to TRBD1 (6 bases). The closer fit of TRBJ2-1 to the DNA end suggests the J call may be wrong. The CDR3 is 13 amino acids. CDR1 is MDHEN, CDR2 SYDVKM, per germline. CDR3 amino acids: CASRTGFNNEQFF. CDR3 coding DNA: TGTGCCAGCAGGACAGGTTTTAACAATGAGCAGTTCTTC.

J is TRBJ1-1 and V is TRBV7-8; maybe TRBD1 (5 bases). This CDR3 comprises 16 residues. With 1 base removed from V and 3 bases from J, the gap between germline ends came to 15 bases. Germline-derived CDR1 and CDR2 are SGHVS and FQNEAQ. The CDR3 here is CASSLGSRGRDTEAFF. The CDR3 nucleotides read TGTGCCAGCAGCTTAGGTTCGAGGGGTAGGGACACTGAAGCTTTCTTT.

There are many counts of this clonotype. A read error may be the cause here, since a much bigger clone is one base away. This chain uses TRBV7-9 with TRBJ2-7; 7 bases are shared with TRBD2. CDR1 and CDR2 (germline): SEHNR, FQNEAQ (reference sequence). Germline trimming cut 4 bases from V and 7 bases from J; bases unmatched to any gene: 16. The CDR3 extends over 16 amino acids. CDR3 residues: CASSSEGTILYNEQYF. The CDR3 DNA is TGTGCCAGCAGCTCCGAGGGGACTATCCTCTACAATGAGCAGTACTTC.

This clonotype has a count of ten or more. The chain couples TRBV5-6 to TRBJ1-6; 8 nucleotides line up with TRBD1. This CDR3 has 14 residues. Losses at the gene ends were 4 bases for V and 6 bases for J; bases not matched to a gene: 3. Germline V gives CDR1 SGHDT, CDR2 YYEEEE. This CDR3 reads CASSPDRVNSPLHF. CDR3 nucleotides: TGTGCCAGCAGCCCGGACAGGGTTAATTCACCCCTCCACTTT.

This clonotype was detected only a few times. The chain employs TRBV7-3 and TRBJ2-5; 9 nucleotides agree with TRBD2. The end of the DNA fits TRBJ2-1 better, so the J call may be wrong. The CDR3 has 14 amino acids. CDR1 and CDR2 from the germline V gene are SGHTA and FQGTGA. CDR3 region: CASSLSGGGAEQFF. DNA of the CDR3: TGTGCCAGCAGCTTAAGCGGGGGGGGGGCTGAGCAGTTCTTC.

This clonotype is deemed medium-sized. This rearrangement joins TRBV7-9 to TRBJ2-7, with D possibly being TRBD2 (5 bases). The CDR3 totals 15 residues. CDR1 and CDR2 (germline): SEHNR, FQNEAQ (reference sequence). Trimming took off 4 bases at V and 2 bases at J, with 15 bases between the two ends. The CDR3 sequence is CASSSRTGTTYEQYF. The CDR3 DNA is TGTGCCAGCAGCTCCCGGACGGGAACCACCTACGAGCAGTACTTC. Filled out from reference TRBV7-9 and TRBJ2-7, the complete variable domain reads DTGVSQNPRHKITKRGQNVTFRCDPISEHNRLYWYRQTLGQGPEFLTYFQNEAQLEKSRLLSDRFSAERPKGSFSTLEIQRTEQGDSAMYLCASSSRTGTTYEQYFGPGTRLTVT.

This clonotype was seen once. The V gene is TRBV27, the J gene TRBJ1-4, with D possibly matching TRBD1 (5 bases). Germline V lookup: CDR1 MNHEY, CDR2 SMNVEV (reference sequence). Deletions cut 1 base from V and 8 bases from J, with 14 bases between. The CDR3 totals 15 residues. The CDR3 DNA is TGTGCCAGCAGTTTATGGAGGGGCAAGCGGGAAAAACTGTTTTTT. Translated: CASSLWRGKREKLFF.

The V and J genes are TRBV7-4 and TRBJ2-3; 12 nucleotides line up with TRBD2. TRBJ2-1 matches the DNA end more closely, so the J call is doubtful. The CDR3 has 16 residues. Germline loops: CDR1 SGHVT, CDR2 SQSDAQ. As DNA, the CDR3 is TGTGCCAGCAGCTTAGGACTAGCGGGAGTGTACAATGAGCAGTTCTTC. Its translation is CASSLGLAGVYNEQFF.

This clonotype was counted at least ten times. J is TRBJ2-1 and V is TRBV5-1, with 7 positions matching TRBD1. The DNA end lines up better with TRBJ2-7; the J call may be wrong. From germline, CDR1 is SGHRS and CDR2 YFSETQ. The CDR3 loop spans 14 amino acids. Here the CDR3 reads CASSPRQGPYEQYF. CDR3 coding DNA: TGCGCCAGCAGCCCCCGACAGGGCCCGTACGAGCAGTACTTC.